These 22 T cell receptor beta chains share one sample of origin, sequenced in a study of cytomegalovirus exposure and HLA in healthy donors. The PCR ran on 60 Vbeta and 13 Jbeta primers. Produced via immunoSEQ multiplex PCR; TCRdb's table is partial and in-frame only. The sample gives 70,000 to 85,000 clones, approximately 60% of which show up once; roughly 4% is in the top ten. The source material was PBMCs. The receptors here all came from a male donor in good health and CMV-seropositive.

This clone was found a few times. The rearrangement uses TRBV19 and TRBJ1-2, with D possibly TRBD1 on 6 matching bases. CDR1 and CDR2 (germline): LNHDA, SQIVND (reference sequence). CDR3 size: 18 residues. The V gene lost 2 bases and the J gene lost 1 base, with 20 bases spanning the gap. CDR3: CASSIRGSRDNYNYGYTF. CDR3 sequence (DNA): TGTGCCAGTAGTATAAGAGGCTCGAGGGACAACTATAACTATGGCTACACCTTC.

The chain has TRBV7-2 and TRBJ2-7, with a tentative D call TRBD1 (5 bases). Trimming cost V 1 base and J 2 bases, with 12 bases left between them. This CDR3 is 15 amino acids long. Germline-derived CDR1 and CDR2 are SGHTA and FQGNSA. The CDR3 protein is CASSLGSGSTYEQYF. The CDR3 nucleotides read TGTGCCAGCAGCTTAGGTTCAGGGTCCACCTACGAGCAGTACTTC.

The chain carries TRBV2 and TRBJ2-2; TRBD2 might be the D (6 bases). This CDR3 has 15 residues. V shed 0 bases and J shed 1 base, with 6 bases lying between them. The V gene's germline CDR1 is SNHLY and CDR2 FYNNEI. The DNA of the CDR3 is TGTGCCAGCAGTGAAGCAGCGGGGAACACCGGGGAGCTGTTTTTT. This sequence encodes CASSEAAGNTGELFF.

Only a few counts were recorded for this clone. The chain combines TRBV6-5 with TRBJ1-5; tentative D call: TRBD1 (5 bases). The germline gives CDR1 MNHEY, CDR2 SVGAGI. V was trimmed by 5 bases and J by 0 bases, leaving 11 bases between them. The CDR3 covers 15 residues. The chain's CDR3 is CASSPTGYSNQPQHF. CDR3 in DNA: TGTGCCAGCAGTCCTACAGGATATAGCAATCAGCCCCAGCATTTT.

This clone is a singleton in its sample. This rearrangement joins TRBV29-1 to TRBJ1-5; D unclear. Deletions cut 6 bases from V and 1 base from J, with 13 bases between. From germline, CDR1 is SQVTM and CDR2 ANQGSEA. The CDR3 consists of 14 residues. DNA of the CDR3: TGCAGCGTAATCGAACGAGGGAGCAATCAGCCCCAGCATTTT. Its translation: CSVIERGSNQPQHF.

This clone showed up just a few times. This chain connects TRBV7-6 to TRBJ1-1; D is undetermined. The germline CDR1 and CDR2 sequences are SGHVS and FNYEAQ. CDR3 length: 14 residues. The V end was cut by 5 bases, the J end by 3 bases, with 13 bases between. The CDR3 region has the DNA TGTGCCAGCAGCCCCGGGGTCAGCGACACTGAAGCTTTCTTT. Residues: CASSPGVSDTEAFF. The whole variable domain, filled in from reference TRBV7-6 and TRBJ1-1, reads GAGVSQSPRYKVTKRGQDVALRCDPISGHVSLYWYRQALGQGPEFLTYFNYEAQQDKSGLPNDRFSAERPEGSISTLTIQRTEQRDSAMYRCASSPGVSDTEAFFGQGTRLTVV.

The chain recombines TRBV6-5 with TRBJ2-3; 7 bases fit TRBD2. The CDR3 contains 15 residues. Germline V gene lookup returns CDR1 MNHEY and CDR2 SVGAGI. Losses at the gene ends were 7 bases for V and 1 base for J; bases not matched to a gene: 8. Here the CDR3 reads CASTLGSGGTDTQYF. CDR3 sequence (DNA): TGTGCCAGCACCTTGGGGAGCGGGGGCACAGATACGCAGTATTTT.

This sequence joins TRBV6-1 and TRBJ1-5, with D hard to call. The ends were cut back, 1 base at V and 7 bases at J, with 8 bases in the middle. This CDR3 is built from 13 residues. Germline values: CDR1 MNHNS, CDR2 SASEGT. CDR3 DNA: TGTGCCAGCAGTGAAGGGTCCGGGCAGCCCCAGCATTTT. Residues: CASSEGSGQPQHF.

The chain combines TRBV4-1 with TRBJ1-1; D not resolved. The CDR3 has 15 amino acids. Trimming left V 1 base short and J 3 bases short, with 12 bases between. Germline CDR1 reads MGHRA; CDR2 reads YSYEKL. The DNA of the CDR3 is TGCGCCAGCAGCCAAGGCCTCCAGGTACACACTGAAGCTTTCTTT. This codes for CASSQGLQVHTEAFF.

This clone was recorded a few times. V is TRBV30 and J is TRBJ2-7; D may be TRBD2 (6 bases). V was clipped by 3 bases and J by 2 bases, with 14 bases between them. The CDR3 is 14 residues long. Germline V gene sequence: CDR1 GTSNPN, CDR2 SVGIG (reference sequence). CDR3 in amino acids: CAWSGVRGAYEQYF. The CDR3, as DNA: TGTGCCTGGAGCGGCGTGCGGGGCGCCTACGAGCAGTACTTC. The variable domain in full, with the rest retrieved from reference TRBV30 and TRBJ2-7, is SQTIHQWPATLVQPVGSPLSLECTVEGTSNPNLYWYRQAAGRGLQLLFYSVGIGQISSEVPQNLSASRPQDRQFILSSKKLLLSDSGFYLCAWSGVRGAYEQYFGPGTRLTVT.

The chain carries TRBV9 and TRBJ1-3; TRBD1 agrees at 7 bases. This CDR3 comprises 14 residues. With V trimmed by 4 bases and J by 0 bases, 1 base remained unmatched. Germline CDR1 SGDLS, CDR2 YYNGEE. For the CDR3, the DNA is TGTGCCAGCAGCTCAGGGGGCTCTGGAAACACCATATATTTT. Protein: CASSSGGSGNTIYF.

The chain combines TRBV6-6 with TRBJ2-1, with 10 bases identical to TRBD2. The CDR3 loop spans 15 amino acids. The germline V gene encodes CDR1 MNHNY and CDR2 SVGAGI (reference sequence). Germline trimming cut 5 bases from V and 2 bases from J; bases unmatched to any gene: 3. The CDR3 DNA follows: TGTGCCAGCAGTCCCGGGACTAGCGCCTACAATGAGCAGTTCTTC. This codes for CASSPGTSAYNEQFF.

The gene calls are TRBV30 and TRBJ2-7; 9 bases fit TRBD1. CDR1 is GTSNPN and CDR2 is SVGIG in the germline V gene (reference sequence). This CDR3 has 13 residues. J lost 2 bases, V lost 4 bases, and 3 bases had no gene match. CDR3 bases: TGTGCCTGGATCCGGACAGGGGCCTACGAGCAGTACTTC. Protein sequence: CAWIRTGAYEQYF.

This chain uses TRBV19 with TRBJ2-1; a weak D match, TRBD2 (6 bases). Looked up from germline, CDR1 is LNHDA and CDR2 is SQIVND (reference sequence). V was pared by 3 bases and J by 0 bases, with 15 bases between. CDR3 size: 17 residues. In DNA, the CDR3 is TGTGCCAGTAGTATCGAATCGGGACTGAGCTCCTACAATGAGCAGTTCTTC. It specifies CASSIESGLSSYNEQFF.

V is TRBV11-3 and J is TRBJ2-1; the match to TRBD2 covers 9 bases. The germline CDR1 and CDR2 sequences are SGHNT and YENEEA. The CDR3 runs 15 residues. After removal of 8 bases from V and 9 bases from J, the junction contained 14 bases not matched to a gene. This chain's CDR3 is CASQRVAGGHGEQFF. DNA for the CDR3: TGTGCCAGCCAGAGGGTCGCGGGAGGGCACGGTGAGCAGTTCTTC.

The V and J genes are TRBV10-3 and TRBJ2-1; 10 nucleotides agree with TRBD1. Germline CDR1 is ENHRY and CDR2 is SYGVKD. Trimming at V came to 8 bases and at J to 9 bases, leaving 7 bases not matched to a gene. The CDR3 has 13 residues. The CDR3 loop reads CAIRDRGTSEQFF. Written as DNA, the CDR3 is TGTGCCATCCGGGACAGGGGCACTAGTGAGCAGTTCTTC.

This clone was observed a handful of times. The chain combines TRBV10-3 with TRBJ1-2, with 9 bases matching TRBD1. The V gene's germline CDR1 is ENHRY and CDR2 SYGVKD. CDR3 length: 15 amino acids. V shed 3 bases and J 2 bases; nucleotides not matched to a gene: 4. CDR3 nucleotides: TGTGCCATCAGTGACCCGACAGGGGGGAACTATGGCTACACCTTC. Protein product: CAISDPTGGNYGYTF.

V gene TRBV6-6 combines with J gene TRBJ2-7; TRBD1 might be the D (5 bases). Trimming stripped 6 bases from V and 4 bases from J, with 10 bases between. Germline loops: CDR1 MNHNY, CDR2 SVGAGI (reference sequence). The CDR3 length is 12 residues. Here the CDR3 reads CASRDSRYEQYF. In DNA form, the CDR3 reads TGTGCCAGCAGAGACAGTAGATACGAGCAGTACTTC.

The rearrangement joins TRBV30 to TRBJ1-1, with 7 nucleotides matching TRBD1. V trimming: 4 bases; J trimming: 6 bases; junction bases outside the gene matches: 8. Germline V gene data show CDR1 as GTSNPN and CDR2 as SVGIG (reference sequence). The CDR3 consists of 13 residues. CDR3: CAWTPGGSAEAFF. For the CDR3, the DNA is TGTGCCTGGACCCCAGGGGGGAGCGCTGAAGCTTTCTTT.

The rearrangement links TRBV6-1 to TRBJ1-6, with 8 nucleotides matching TRBD1. The V gene's germline CDR1 is MNHNS and CDR2 SASEGT. The V gene end was trimmed by 2 bases and the J gene end by 8 bases; junction bases not matched to a gene: 5. This CDR3 has 15 residues. The CDR3 DNA follows: TGTGCCAGCAGTGAAAAGACAGGGGATCATTCACCCCTCCACTTT. Protein sequence: CASSEKTGDHSPLHF.

The chain is built from TRBV28 and TRBJ2-5, with TRBD1 as a possible D gene (6 bases). Germline V gene sequence: CDR1 MDHEN, CDR2 SYDVKM. Deletions cut 5 bases from V and 5 bases from J, with 15 bases between. The CDR3 extends over 14 amino acids. The CDR3 coding sequence is TGTGCCAGCAGTGTACCAACAGGGACGGAGACCCAGTACTTC. It is translated as CASSVPTGTETQYF.

The chain employs TRBV29-1 and TRBJ1-4; TRBD1 is a possible D gene (6 bases). The germline gives CDR1 SQVTM, CDR2 ANQGSEA. The germline V and J ends were trimmed by 7 bases and 8 bases, with 17 bases remaining between them. This CDR3 contains 13 residues. CDR3 nucleotide sequence: TGCAGCGCCTTGGTCGGGGGGCGAGAAAAACTGTTTTTT. This translates into CSALVGGREKLFF.